Listed below are T cell receptor beta chains from one sample, sequenced in a study of T cell clones after liver transplantation. Only in-frame clones appear in the TCRdb table, and some are missing; sequencing was by immunoSEQ multiplex PCR. The repertoire holds tens of thousands of clones, with around 92% as singletons. The source was CD4+ T cells from blood, collected less than 26 months after liver transplant. These receptors all come from a human patient who received a liver transplant. Some T cells could come from the graft donor. Both conserved end residues are part of each CDR3. A D gene is named only where the DNA matches it firmly. Only some rows state a clone size, as once, few, many or a class for expanded clones.

j_gene: TRBJ1-2
v_gene: TRBV7-6
len: 14
abundance: -
d_gene: -
CDR3nt: TGTGCCAGCAGCTTGGCACAGGACGGGACAGGCTACACCTTC
CDR3aa: CASSLAQDGTGYTF

j_gene: TRBJ2-3
v_gene: TRBV27
len: 17
abundance: -
d_gene: TRBD2
CDR3nt: TGTGCCAGCAGTGCATACTCTTGGGGGGGTAGCACAGATACGCAGTATTTT
CDR3aa: CASSAYSWGGSTDTQYF

j_gene: TRBJ2-1
v_gene: TRBV6-6
len: 14
abundance: -
d_gene: -
CDR3nt: TGTGCCAGCAGTTACTGGCGGGGTTACAATGAGCAGTTCTTC
CDR3aa: CASSYWRGYNEQFF

j_gene: TRBJ2-7
v_gene: TRBV11-2
len: 14
abundance: -
d_gene: -
CDR3nt: TGTGCCAGCAGCTTAGGTTGGGGCTCCTACGAGCAGTACTTC
CDR3aa: CASSLGWGSYEQYF

j_gene: TRBJ1-1
v_gene: TRBV11-3
len: 15
abundance: -
d_gene: -
CDR3nt: TGTGCCAGCAGCTTAGAAGTTGATTGGGGCACTGAAGCTTTCTTT
CDR3aa: CASSLEVDWGTEAFF

j_gene: TRBJ2-5
v_gene: TRBV14
len: 15
abundance: -
d_gene: -
CDR3nt: TGTGCCAGCAGCCAATCTTGGGGCCTTCAAGAGACCCAGTACTTC
CDR3aa: CASSQSWGLQETQYF

j_gene: TRBJ2-2
v_gene: TRBV10-1
len: 15
abundance: -
d_gene: -
CDR3nt: TGCGCCAGCAGAATGGGGGGATCGAACACCGGGGAGCTGTTTTTT
CDR3aa: CASRMGGSNTGELFF

j_gene: TRBJ1-3
v_gene: TRBV9
len: 17
abundance: -
d_gene: -
CDR3nt: TGTGCCAGCAGCGCGAGAGGGGTAGGAAGCTCTGGAAACACCATATATTTT
CDR3aa: CASSARGVGSSGNTIYF

j_gene: TRBJ2-3
v_gene: TRBV7-2
len: 14
abundance: -
d_gene: -
CDR3nt: TGTGCCAGCAGCTTATCCTCGTCCGAAGATACGCAGTATTTT
CDR3aa: CASSLSSSEDTQYF

j_gene: TRBJ2-3
v_gene: TRBV30
len: 17
abundance: -
d_gene: -
CDR3nt: TGTGCCTGGAGTCCTGTGGGCCTACCTTCGGGGACAGATACGCAGTATTTT
CDR3aa: CAWSPVGLPSGTDTQYF

j_gene: TRBJ1-2
v_gene: TRBV4-3
len: 14
abundance: -
d_gene: -
CDR3nt: TGCGCCAGCAGCCAAACGGTGGGGGGCCATGGCTACACCTTC
CDR3aa: CASSQTVGGHGYTF

j_gene: TRBJ2-1
v_gene: TRBV9
len: 16
abundance: -
d_gene: TRBD2
CDR3nt: TGTGCCAGCAGCGCCAATCCGGGAGGCTCCTACAATGAGCAGTTCTTC
CDR3aa: CASSANPGGSYNEQFF

j_gene: TRBJ2-1
v_gene: TRBV4-3
len: 14
abundance: -
d_gene: -
CDR3nt: TGCGCCAGCAGCCCTGTGGGGGAATACAATGAGCAGTTCTTC
CDR3aa: CASSPVGEYNEQFF

j_gene: TRBJ1-4
v_gene: TRBV27
len: 15
abundance: -
d_gene: -
CDR3nt: TGTGCCAGCGAGGGGCCCCCCCAGAGCTATGAAAAACTGTTTTTT
CDR3aa: CASEGPPQSYEKLFF

j_gene: TRBJ1-1
v_gene: TRBV5-6
len: 15
abundance: -
d_gene: -
CDR3nt: TGTGCCAGCAGCTTGGTGGGACGTCCGAACACTGAAGCTTTCTTT
CDR3aa: CASSLVGRPNTEAFF

j_gene: TRBJ2-4
v_gene: TRBV7-5
len: 14
abundance: -
d_gene: -
CDR3nt: TGTGTCAGAGTCAGGGGGGGCTATTTGAACATTCAGTACTTC
CDR3aa: CVRVRGGYLNIQYF

j_gene: TRBJ2-7
v_gene: TRBV14
len: 16
abundance: -
d_gene: -
CDR3nt: TGTGCCAGCAGCCAAGATCTCGGGGGGCCGCTCTACGAGCAGTACTTC
CDR3aa: CASSQDLGGPLYEQYF

j_gene: TRBJ2-1
v_gene: TRBV4-3
len: 19
abundance: -
d_gene: TRBD2
CDR3nt: TGCGCCAGCAGCCAGAGGCTAGCGGGACCCGAAAGGTCCTACAATGAGCAGTTCTTC
CDR3aa: CASSQRLAGPERSYNEQFF

j_gene: TRBJ2-3
v_gene: TRBV9
len: 13
abundance: -
d_gene: -
CDR3nt: TGTGCCAGCGGGGAGTCTGACACAGATACGCAGTATTTT
CDR3aa: CASGESDTDTQYF

j_gene: TRBJ2-1
v_gene: TRBV25-1
len: 14
abundance: -
d_gene: -
CDR3nt: TGTGCCAGCAGTGAATTAGGGCCGACGGATGAGCAGTTCTTC
CDR3aa: CASSELGPTDEQFF

j_gene: TRBJ1-3
v_gene: TRBV14
len: 17
abundance: -
d_gene: -
CDR3nt: TGTGCCAGCAGCCAAGATTTCGGCATGGGTTCTGGAAACACCATATATTTT
CDR3aa: CASSQDFGMGSGNTIYF

j_gene: TRBJ1-2
v_gene: TRBV29-1
len: 15
abundance: -
d_gene: -
CDR3nt: TGCAGCGTTGCTCGGGAAAACATTCGGGCAGAGGGCTACACCTTC
CDR3aa: CSVARENIRAEGYTF

j_gene: TRBJ2-3
v_gene: TRBV5-4
len: 16
abundance: -
d_gene: TRBD2
CDR3nt: TGTGCCAGCAGCTCAAGGACTAGATCTAGCACAGATACGCAGTATTTT
CDR3aa: CASSSRTRSSTDTQYF

j_gene: TRBJ1-1
v_gene: TRBV29-1
len: 13
abundance: once
d_gene: -
CDR3nt: TGCAGCGTAAACGGGCGGATGAACACTGAAGCTTTCTTT
CDR3aa: CSVNGRMNTEAFF

j_gene: TRBJ1-1
v_gene: TRBV7-9
len: 13
abundance: -
d_gene: -
CDR3nt: TGTGCCAGCAGCCTAGAGCTGGGGGAGGGAGCTTTCTTT
CDR3aa: CASSLELGEGAFF

j_gene: TRBJ1-1
v_gene: TRBV10-3
len: 14
abundance: -
d_gene: -
CDR3nt: TGTGCCATCAGTGACGGGACACTTAACACTGAAGCTTTCTTT
CDR3aa: CAISDGTLNTEAFF

j_gene: TRBJ1-1
v_gene: TRBV6-1
len: 11
abundance: -
d_gene: -
CDR3nt: TGTGCCAGCAGTGAAGGGTACTTGGCTTTCTTT
CDR3aa: CASSEGYLAFF

j_gene: TRBJ1-4
v_gene: TRBV6-5
len: 16
abundance: once
d_gene: TRBD1
CDR3nt: TGTGCCAGCAGTTACCGCACAGGGACAGGGGGAGAAAAACTGTTTTTT
CDR3aa: CASSYRTGTGGEKLFF

j_gene: TRBJ1-5
v_gene: TRBV30
len: 15
abundance: few
d_gene: -
CDR3nt: TGTGCCTGGAGCGGGGCGACAGCTAGCAATCAGCCCCAGCATTTT
CDR3aa: CAWSGATASNQPQHF

j_gene: TRBJ2-3
v_gene: TRBV7-9
len: 16
abundance: -
d_gene: -
CDR3nt: TGTGCCAGCAGCTTATATGAGTGGACAGTCACAGATACGCAGTATTTT
CDR3aa: CASSLYEWTVTDTQYF